This T cell receptor beta chain comes out of a study of blood T cell repertoires in COVID-19. Study-wide background: COVID-19 samples collected from the United States, Italy and Spain covered acute and convalescent phases. PBMCs, B-cell-depleted T cells, or T cells provided the cDNA or gDNA that made up the material.

Authors' analysis steps: Using reference gene primer amplification, nucleated cell counts were estimated. The data were produced by immunoSEQ multiplex PCR, yet TCRdb's version contains in-frame clones alone and is incomplete. V and J calls and clone size come straight from that table; D and trimming were deduced from the DNA. The table has 85,000 or so clones, 90% to 95% seen once. The CDR3 extends over 12 amino acids. Germline CDR1 is SQVTM and CDR2 is ANQGSEA. The V gene lost 5 bases and the J gene lost 2 bases, with 10 bases spanning the gap. The chain employs TRBV29-1 and TRBJ2-7; a weak D match, TRBD1 (5 bases). This receptor was taken from a human donor with active COVID-19. The donor label of this sample is uncertain. Material: peripheral blood. DNA for the CDR3: TGCAGCGTTAGGGGAAAGGCCTACGAGCAGTACTTC. This sequence encodes CSVRGKAYEQYF.